This TCR beta chain was identified during a study of cytomegalovirus exposure and HLA in healthy donors. Study overall: In a later analysis, it was reported that the 120 validation repertoires had been produced on the same platform as the 700 or so repertoires belonging to the first cohort.

About this clone: Its antigen is as yet unknown.

Separate from the approximately 670-subject first cohort was the 120-subject validation cohort, to which the donors belonged. The table came from immunoSEQ multiplex PCR; TCRdb's copy has only in-frame clones and leaves some out. The repertoire has about 130,000 clones, 80% to 90% of them found once; the top ten carry around 5.9%. Study findings and constraints: In the 130 or so validation repertoires, a later analysis found that first-cohort TCR clusters tended to co-occur. Specificity for CMV antigens was confirmed in vitro for a few of the CMV-associated chains.

The sample consisted of PBMCs. This receptor was identified in a woman aged 25 to 39 in good health and CMV-seropositive.

CDR3 coding DNA: TGTGCCTCAACCACCGGGACTAACGATCTCCAGCAGTACTTC. Its translation is CASTTGTNDLQQYF. V is TRBV28 and J is TRBJ2-7; 7 nucleotides line up with TRBD2. The CDR3 covers 14 residues. Germline values: CDR1 MDHEN, CDR2 SYDVKM. Trimming took 11 bases from V and 8 from J; bases not matched to a gene: 18.